Listed below are T cell receptor beta chains from one sample, sequenced in a study of OX40 agonist ivuxolimab in advanced cancers. This table comes from immunoSEQ multiplex PCR, and its TCRdb copy is limited to in-frame clones, with some not included. The sample consists of approximately 87,000 clones, roughly 89% of them appearing once. The specimen comprised CD4+ or CD8+ T cells sorted from blood, sampled in a trial of the OX40 agonist ivuxolimab. The source is an adult with an advanced solid tumor such as melanoma, head and neck, liver or kidney cancer. The conserved cysteine and the conserved F or W are not part of the CDR3 here. Each record gives: J gene, V gene, D gene, CDR3 protein. A D gene is named only where the DNA matches it firmly.

J: TRBJ1-1; V: TRBV19; D: -; CDR3: ASTKGGGYMNTEAF
J: TRBJ1-4; V: TRBV25-1; D: -; CDR3: ASRMGRENEKLF
J: TRBJ1-1; V: TRBV27; D: TRBD1; CDR3: ASRRQGLEAF
J: TRBJ1-3; V: TRBV5-1; D: -; CDR3: ASSSASGSLSGNTIY
J: TRBJ1-2; V: TRBV6-6; D: -; CDR3: ASTTTRGPNYGYT
J: TRBJ1-3; V: TRBV11-2; D: TRBD1; CDR3: ASSLPGQSSGNTIY
J: TRBJ2-1; V: TRBV6-1; D: TRBD1; CDR3: ASSLDRGPSEQF
J: TRBJ2-1; V: TRBV2; D: -; CDR3: ASTQGPYNEQF
J: TRBJ1-4; V: TRBV2; D: TRBD1; CDR3: ASNIAGTAGEKLF
J: TRBJ2-3; V: TRBV19; D: TRBD2; CDR3: ASSIASGNTDTQY
J: TRBJ2-1; V: TRBV7-3; D: -; CDR3: ASSRSGPYNEQF
J: TRBJ2-5; V: TRBV5-1; D: TRBD2; CDR3: ASTTAGTQETQY
J: TRBJ2-7; V: TRBV6-5; D: -; CDR3: ASRRTSPYEQY
J: TRBJ1-3; V: TRBV11-2; D: -; CDR3: ASSFSLDGYSGNTIY
J: TRBJ1-2; V: TRBV18; D: TRBD1; CDR3: ASSPRQGEGYT
J: TRBJ2-4; V: TRBV11-3; D: -; CDR3: ASSLRAEDIQY
J: TRBJ2-3; V: TRBV19; D: -; CDR3: ASIGVTGSADTQY